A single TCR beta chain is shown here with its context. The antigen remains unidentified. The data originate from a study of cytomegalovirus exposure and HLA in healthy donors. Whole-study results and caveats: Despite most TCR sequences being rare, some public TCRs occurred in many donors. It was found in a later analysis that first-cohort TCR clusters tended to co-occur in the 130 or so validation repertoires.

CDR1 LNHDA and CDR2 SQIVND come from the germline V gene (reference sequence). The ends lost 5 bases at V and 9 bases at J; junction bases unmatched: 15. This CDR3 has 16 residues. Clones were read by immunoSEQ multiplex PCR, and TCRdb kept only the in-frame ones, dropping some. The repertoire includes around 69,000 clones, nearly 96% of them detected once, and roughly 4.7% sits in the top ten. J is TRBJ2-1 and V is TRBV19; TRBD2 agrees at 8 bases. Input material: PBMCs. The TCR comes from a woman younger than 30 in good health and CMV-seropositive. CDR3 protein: CASSPTPGTRVSEQFF. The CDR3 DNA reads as TGTGCCAGTAGTCCCACCCCCGGGACTAGGGTTAGTGAGCAGTTCTTC.